The 14 T cell receptor beta chains below come from one sample, sequenced in a study of blood T cell repertoires in COVID-19. TCRdb keeps only in-frame clones here, not all; method: immunoSEQ multiplex PCR. The table shows about 39,000 clones, with 70% to 80% occurring only once. Material for sequencing was peripheral blood. Receptor source: a man between 65 and 85 years old with acute or convalescent COVID-19.

This clone was counted a few times. V usage is TRBV5-6 and J usage is TRBJ2-7; 8 positions match TRBD2. CDR1 is SGHDT, CDR2 YYEEEE, per germline. This CDR3 spans 14 amino acids. Germline trimming cut 5 bases from V and 2 bases from J; bases unmatched to any gene: 6. The CDR3 here is CASSLSGSAYEQYF. CDR3 nucleotides: TGTGCCAGCAGTTTAAGCGGGAGTGCCTACGAGCAGTACTTC.

This clone has only one observation. V gene TRBV28 combines with J gene TRBJ2-7; TRBD1 agrees at 7 bases. CDR3 size: 15 residues. The V gene end was trimmed by 1 base and the J gene end by 3 bases; junction bases not matched to a gene: 6. Germline assignment: CDR1 MDHEN and CDR2 SYDVKM. This CDR3 reads CASSLSGQLIYEQYF. The DNA for the CDR3 is TGTGCCAGCAGTTTATCGGGACAGCTTATCTACGAGCAGTACTTC.

This chain connects TRBV27 to TRBJ1-6, with 7 bases lining up with TRBD1. V trimming: 5 bases; J trimming: 7 bases; junction bases outside the gene matches: 11. Germline-derived CDR1 and CDR2 are MNHEY and SMNVEV (reference sequence). The CDR3 extends over 16 amino acids. CDR3 in amino acids: CASSPSGTAINSPLHF. CDR3 DNA: TGTGCCAGCAGTCCCTCCGGGACAGCGATCAATTCACCCCTCCACTTT.

The chain combines TRBV7-9 with TRBJ1-2; D possibly corresponds to TRBD1 (6 bases). Deletions cut 3 bases from V and 4 bases from J, with 18 bases between. CDR1 and CDR2 from the germline V gene are SEHNR and FQNEAQ (reference sequence). The CDR3 has 16 amino acids. DNA of the CDR3: TGTGCCAGCAGCTTTGGAAGGGCAGGGGACGGCTATGGCTACACCTTC. Translating it yields CASSFGRAGDGYGYTF.

The chain is built from TRBV28 and TRBJ2-7; weak D call: TRBD1 (5 bases). The germline V and J ends were trimmed by 3 bases and 2 bases, with 11 bases remaining between them. The CDR3 contains 14 residues. Looked up from germline, CDR1 is MDHEN and CDR2 is SYDVKM. CDR3 DNA: TGTGCCAGCAGTTTGGCCATGACAGCCTACGAGCAGTACTTC. It specifies CASSLAMTAYEQYF.

This chain links TRBV18 with TRBJ2-3; D may be TRBD2 (6 bases). Trimming stripped 6 bases from V and 0 bases from J, with 19 bases between. This CDR3 has 17 amino acids. Germline-derived CDR1 and CDR2 are KGHSH and LQKENI. The CDR3 DNA reads TGTGCCAGCTCCTCCTTAGGAGGCGGGGCTAGCACAGATACGCAGTATTTT. Encoded protein: CASSSLGGGASTDTQYF.

This clone was seen more than once but under ten times. V usage is TRBV25-1 and J usage is TRBJ1-1; D gene uncertain. The CDR3 runs 14 residues. Trimming removed 4 bases at V and 1 base at J, with 10 bases between. From germline, CDR1 is MGHDK and CDR2 SYGVNS. CDR3 amino acids: CASSGDKQNTEAFF. CDR3 bases: TGTGCCAGCAGTGGAGACAAACAGAACACTGAAGCTTTCTTT. Full variable domain (rest looked up from reference TRBV25-1 and TRBJ1-1): EADIYQTPRYLVIGTGKKITLECSQTMGHDKMYWYQQDPGMELHLIHYSYGVNSTEKGDLSSESTVSRIRTEHFPLTLESARPSHTSQYLCASSGDKQNTEAFFGQGTRLTVV.

The V and J genes are TRBV10-3 and TRBJ2-3; 13 bases map to TRBD2. From germline, CDR1 is ENHRY and CDR2 SYGVKD. The J segment lost 0 bases and the V segment lost 2 bases, leaving 8 bases of the junction unmatched. The CDR3 spans 19 residues. The CDR3 bases are TGTGCCATCAGTGAGCCCCGACTAGCGGGAGGTGCAAGCACAGATACGCAGTATTTT. It translates to CAISEPRLAGGASTDTQYF.

V and J are TRBV6-1 and TRBJ1-5; 9 bases fit TRBD1. V was clipped by 3 bases and J by 3 bases; unmatched bases: 6. There are 16 residues in the CDR3. Germline V gene sequence: CDR1 MNHNS, CDR2 SASEGT. CDR3 in DNA: TGTGCCAGCAGTGATCCGGGACAGGGATTCAATCAGCCCCAGCATTTT. Protein: CASSDPGQGFNQPQHF.

The V and J genes are TRBV7-3 and TRBJ1-1; D not certain. The ends were cut back, 4 bases at V and 4 bases at J, with 13 bases in the middle. CDR3 length equals 14 residues. Germline values: CDR1 SGHTA, CDR2 FQGTGA. For the CDR3, the DNA is TGTGCCAGCAGCTCATCAAGGGAGAGCACTGAAGCTTTCTTT. Amino acids: CASSSSRESTEAFF.

This chain connects TRBV21-1 to TRBJ2-7; the DNA was not compared with TRBD1, the D call given in the table. TRBV21-1 is termed a pseudogene. CDR3 length: 11 amino acids. CDR3 DNA: TGTGCCAGCAGCAAAGGGCCGGAGCAGTACTTC. Amino acids: CASSKGPEQYF.

V usage is TRBV7-3 and J usage is TRBJ2-1; TRBD2 matches 7 bases. CDR1 SGHTA and CDR2 FQGTGA come from the germline V gene. V shed 2 bases and J 7 bases; nucleotides not matched to a gene: 5. CDR3 length equals 14 residues. The CDR3 coding sequence is TGTGCCAGCAGCTTACGAGGACTAGTAAATGAGCAGTTCTTC. Translated: CASSLRGLVNEQFF.

The genes are TRBV28 and TRBJ1-6; D is ambiguous. Germline V gene sequence: CDR1 MDHEN, CDR2 SYDVKM. The CDR3 consists of 11 residues. Trimming cost V 8 bases and J 7 bases, with 6 bases left between them. The CDR3 DNA reads as TGTGCCAGCTCCTCCAATTCACCCCTCCACTTT. Its translation: CASSSNSPLHF.

The J gene is TRBJ1-1, the V gene TRBV7-9; 11 bases line up with TRBD1. From germline, CDR1 is SEHNR and CDR2 FQNEAQ (reference sequence). V was pared by 5 bases and J by 6 bases, with 8 bases of the junction left unmatched. The CDR3 runs 15 residues. CDR3 region: CASSGGGQGVAEAFF. CDR3 coding DNA: TGTGCCAGCAGCGGTGGGGGACAGGGGGTCGCTGAAGCTTTCTTT.